This T cell receptor (beta chain) was profiled in a study of T-cell reconstitution after alpha-beta-depleted transplantation in children. The V end was cut by 2 bases, the J end by 4 bases, with 11 bases between. CDR3 length equals 14 residues. Germline V gene sequence: CDR1 SEHNR, CDR2 FQNEAQ (reference sequence). This clonotype was observed a handful of times. For TCRbeta, the library was prepared with unique molecular identifiers. TCRdb recomputed calls from the PCR reads with MiXCR, one row per CDR3 protein. The sample records over 150,000 distinct CDR3 sequences, 6% to 7% being singletons. The J gene is TRBJ2-5, the V gene TRBV7-9; D not certain. The source of this sequence is a human donor who donated a stem cell graft to a child with Wiskott-Aldrich syndrome. The source was PBMCs from the stem cell graft donor, collected from the stem cell graft. Written as DNA, the CDR3 is TGTGCCAGCAGCTTATTCGAATTGGGAGAGACCCAGTACTTC. Residues: CASSLFELGETQYF. Using reference TRBV7-9 and TRBJ2-5 for the parts outside the CDR3, the full variable domain is DTGVSQNPRHKITKRGQNVTFRCDPISEHNRLYWYRQTLGQGPEFLTYFQNEAQLEKSRLLSDRFSAERPKGSFSTLEIQRTEQGDSAMYLCASSLFELGETQYFGPGTRLLVL.